This T cell receptor beta chain stems from a study of T cell repertoires in cytomegalovirus infection. Study-level information: Newly reported HLA-C-restricted and thoroughly characterized HLA-B-restricted CMV epitopes were employed. TCR beta signatures that were public indicated CMV infection and matching HLA type.

Each CDR3 protein gets one entry after TCRdb re-called the reads with MiXCR. The sample records around 300,000 distinct CDR3 sequences, approximately 22% being singletons. In its sample, this clonotype is medium-sized. Its cognate antigen is unknown. Whole-study results and caveats: Using cumulative public TCR beta family frequency, the authors identified those who carried CMV together with the relevant HLA. HLA-C-restricted CMV-specific TCR beta clonotypes were dominant in the ex vivo response.

The CDR3 contains 20 residues. V dropped 4 bases and J dropped 0 bases, with 25 bases sitting between them. Germline V gene lookup returns CDR1 LGHNT and CDR2 FRNRAP. Source: cultured PBMCs, taken from culture after CMV antigen stimulation. This TCR was recovered from a human donor in good health (CMV status not recorded). Some clones in this sample may be carry-over from other donors' samples. The chain joins TRBV12-5 to TRBJ1-5, with D tentatively TRBD1 (5 bases). The CDR3 here is CASGSIYGTLEGRSNQPQHF. CDR3 sequence (DNA): TGTGCTAGTGGTTCGATCTACGGGACTCTCGAGGGACGTAGCAATCAGCCCCAGCATTTT.